A single sample is the source of the 25 T cell receptor beta chains below, sequenced in a study of blood T cell repertoires in COVID-19. TCRdb keeps only in-frame clones here, not all; method: immunoSEQ multiplex PCR. The sample has 70,000 or so clones, around nine tenths seen once. Source material: peripheral blood. These receptors came from a human donor in a cohort sampled during active COVID-19.

This sequence joins TRBV5-4 and TRBJ1-1; maybe TRBD1 (6 bases). The CDR3 covers 15 residues. Germline-derived CDR1 and CDR2 are SGHNT and YYREEE (reference sequence). Deletions cut 0 bases from V and 2 bases from J, with 11 bases between. For the CDR3, the DNA is TGTGCCAGCAGCTTGGCAGGGGCGATAAACACTGAAGCTTTCTTT. It specifies CASSLAGAINTEAFF.

This clone was observed a handful of times. The chain is built from TRBV9 and TRBJ2-2; 9 bases match TRBD2. The germline V gene encodes CDR1 SGDLS and CDR2 YYNGEE. This CDR3 region has 15 residues. Trimming at V came to 4 bases and at J to 8 bases, leaving 9 bases not matched to a gene. The CDR3 region is CASSPPSGAKGELFF. DNA of the CDR3: TGTGCCAGCAGCCCCCCTAGCGGGGCCAAGGGGGAGCTGTTTTTT.

This chain uses TRBV28 with TRBJ1-1, with 9 nucleotides matching TRBD1. Germline V lookup: CDR1 MDHEN, CDR2 SYDVKM. The CDR3 spans 14 residues. The junction had 8 bases not matched to a gene; V was cut back by 8 bases and J by 4 bases. As DNA, the CDR3 is TGTGCCAGCCCCCCGACAGGGGGGACCACTGAAGCTTTCTTT. Its protein is CASPPTGGTTEAFF.

The chain combines TRBV9 with TRBJ1-4, with 11 nucleotides matching TRBD1. Looked up from germline, CDR1 is SGDLS and CDR2 is YYNGEE. This CDR3 is built from 14 residues. Unmatched junction bases numbered 6, after V lost 4 bases and J lost 10 bases. Here the CDR3 reads CASSLGQGVGKLFF. As DNA, the CDR3 is TGTGCCAGCAGCTTGGGACAGGGGGTAGGAAAACTGTTTTTT.

The chain carries TRBV7-9 and TRBJ2-1; 13 nucleotides match TRBD2. The CDR3 runs to 16 residues. V dropped 5 bases and J dropped 8; count of bases not matched to a gene: 9. The germline gives CDR1 SEHNR, CDR2 FQNEAQ (reference sequence). The CDR3 protein is CASSLWTSGSGDEQFF. The CDR3 DNA sequence: TGTGCCAGCAGCCTTTGGACTAGCGGGAGCGGCGATGAGCAGTTCTTC. Looking up the rest from reference TRBV7-9 and TRBJ2-1 gives the full variable domain: DTGVSQNPRHKITKRGQNVTFRCDPISEHNRLYWYRQTLGQGPEFLTYFQNEAQLEKSRLLSDRFSAERPKGSFSTLEIQRTEQGDSAMYLCASSLWTSGSGDEQFFGPGTRLTVL.

The chain combines TRBV3-1 (or the pseudogene TRBV3-2) with TRBJ1-6, with D hard to call. V lost 2 bases and J 7 bases, leaving 12 bases between the germline ends. Germline V gives CDR1 LGHDT, CDR2 YNNKEL (reference sequence). This CDR3 is 15 amino acids long. CDR3 sequence (DNA): TGTGCCAGCAGCCAATACTCATACGGGAATTCACCCCTCCACTTT. This encodes CASSQYSYGNSPLHF.

This chain links TRBV29-1 with TRBJ2-4, with 8 bases lining up with TRBD1. The trim removed 4 bases at V and 9 bases at J, leaving 5 bases unmatched. CDR1 is SQVTM and CDR2 is ANQGSEA in the germline V gene. The CDR3 has 12 amino acids. The CDR3 nucleotides are TGCAGCGTTGTTCAGGGGGCGGGCATTCAGTACTTC. Translating gives CSVVQGAGIQYF.

This clone has more than one count but fewer than ten. The V gene is TRBV6-5, the J gene TRBJ1-5; D is possibly TRBD1 (6 bases). V was pared by 6 bases and J by 7 bases, with 16 bases between. This CDR3 spans 14 amino acids. From germline, CDR1 is MNHEY and CDR2 SVGAGI. Here the CDR3 DNA reads TGTGCCAGCAGCCAGACAGGTCTCAGACAGCCCCAGCATTTT. Protein product: CASSQTGLRQPQHF.

V and J are TRBV4-3 and TRBJ2-4; D remains ambiguous. The CDR3 is made up of 16 amino acids. From germline, CDR1 is LGHNA and CDR2 YSLEER. Trimming stripped 3 bases from V and 3 bases from J, with 15 bases between. CDR3 in amino acids: CASSQGFTESKNIQYF. The CDR3 nucleotides read TGCGCCAGCAGCCAGGGCTTCACCGAAAGCAAAAACATTCAGTACTTC.

The chain uses TRBV27 and TRBJ2-7; perhaps TRBD1 as D (7 bases). From germline, CDR1 is MNHEY and CDR2 SMNVEV (reference sequence). Trimming removed 5 bases from V and 2 bases from J, with 16 bases in between. The CDR3 has 15 residues. The CDR3 DNA sequence: TGTGCCAGCAGTCGATACAGGGGAGGAACCTACGAGCAGTACTTC. Translation gives CASSRYRGGTYEQYF.

V usage is TRBV7-8 and J usage is TRBJ2-1; D is perhaps TRBD2 (5 bases). The CDR3 contains 14 residues. The germline V and J ends were trimmed by 5 bases and 5 bases, with 13 bases remaining between them. In germline, CDR1 is SGHVS, CDR2 FQNEAQ. The CDR3 region has the DNA TGTGCCAGCAGCCCAGGAGGAGCCGACAATGAGCAGTTCTTC. Translation: CASSPGGADNEQFF.

The rearrangement joins TRBV27 to TRBJ2-3, with TRBD1 as a possible D gene (6 bases). CDR3 length: 13 residues. The V end was cut by 9 bases, the J end by 1 base, with 11 bases between. Germline CDR1 MNHEY, CDR2 SMNVEV (reference sequence). DNA for the CDR3: TGTGCCAGTAATGGGGGCGGCACAGATACGCAGTATTTT. It encodes CASNGGGTDTQYF.

The J gene is TRBJ2-5, the V gene TRBV7-3, with a weak D call TRBD2 (7 bases). The germline V gene encodes CDR1 SGHTA and CDR2 FQGTGA. V dropped 5 bases and J dropped 6 bases, with 16 bases sitting between them. The CDR3 consists of 14 residues. The DNA of the CDR3 is TGTGCCAGCAGCCCTTCGGGGGGCCTTCAGACCCAGTACTTC. It translates to CASSPSGGLQTQYF.

This chain links TRBV28 with TRBJ2-3; 12 bases agree with TRBD2. CDR1 and CDR2 (germline): MDHEN, SYDVKM. Trimming cost V 6 bases and J 5 bases; bases outside gene matches: 9. The CDR3 covers 16 residues. The CDR3 reads CASSLASGRALDTQYF. The CDR3 region has the DNA TGTGCCAGCAGCCTCGCTAGCGGGAGGGCCCTAGATACGCAGTATTTT.

J is TRBJ2-6 and V is TRBV10-3; the match to TRBD1 covers 7 bases. V lost 6 bases, J lost 0 bases, and 8 bases stayed unmatched. CDR1 ENHRY and CDR2 SYGVKD come from the germline V gene. The CDR3 runs 17 residues. For the CDR3, the DNA is TGTGCCATCAGCGGGGACAGTTTACGCTCTGGGGCCAACGTCCTGACTTTC. It specifies CAISGDSLRSGANVLTF.

This clone appeared a single time. This chain joins TRBV3-1 (or the pseudogene TRBV3-2) and TRBJ1-1, with a weak D call TRBD1 (5 bases). V lost 2 bases, J lost 1 base, and 11 bases lay in between. This CDR3 region has 15 residues. Germline loops: CDR1 LGHDT, CDR2 YNNKEL (reference sequence). This chain's CDR3 is CASSQSDRPNTEAFF. The CDR3 DNA reads TGTGCCAGCAGCCAAAGCGACAGACCGAACACTGAAGCTTTCTTT.

This clone was found a few times. V is TRBV6-5 and J is TRBJ2-7, with 13 positions matching TRBD2. Trimming cost V 2 bases and J 7 bases; bases outside gene matches: 8. Germline V gene data show CDR1 as MNHEY and CDR2 as SVGAGI. CDR3 size: 16 residues. The CDR3 spells CASSYLTSGRAREQYF. Written as DNA, the CDR3 is TGTGCCAGCAGTTACCTTACTAGCGGGAGGGCGAGAGAGCAGTACTTC.

The rearrangement links TRBV27 to TRBJ2-3, with 9 bases fitting TRBD1. CDR1 is MNHEY, CDR2 SMNVEV, per germline (reference sequence). The CDR3 covers 18 residues. V lost 6 bases and J lost 1; bases outside the gene matches: 14. CDR3 in amino acids: CASSHQTGGDRGTDTQYF. CDR3 coding DNA: TGTGCCAGCAGCCACCAGACAGGGGGAGATAGGGGCACAGATACGCAGTATTTT.

This chain joins TRBV29-1 and TRBJ2-3; D perhaps matches TRBD1 (5 bases). This CDR3 region has 13 residues. Germline assignment: CDR1 SQVTM and CDR2 ANQGSEA. Trimming left V 5 bases short and J 9 bases short, with 18 bases between. CDR3: CSVNLRDKGTQYF. CDR3 nucleotide sequence: TGCAGCGTTAATCTCAGGGATAAAGGGACGCAGTATTTT.

The gene calls are TRBV10-3 and TRBJ2-3; D possibly corresponds to TRBD2 (6 bases). The CDR3 runs to 14 residues. V dropped 4 bases and J dropped 2 bases, with 10 bases sitting between them. Germline lookup yields CDR1 ENHRY and CDR2 SYGVKD. The CDR3 spells CAISVREDTDTQYF. The CDR3 DNA sequence: TGTGCCATCAGTGTCAGGGAGGACACAGATACGCAGTATTTT.

The J gene is TRBJ2-7, the V gene TRBV5-5; tentatively, D is TRBD1 (6 bases). V was trimmed by 2 bases and J by 11 bases, leaving 17 bases between them. CDR1 SGHKS and CDR2 YYEKEE come from the germline V gene (reference sequence). There are 13 residues in the CDR3. The CDR3 loop is CASSFLQGPLEYF. The CDR3 region has the DNA TGTGCCAGCAGCTTCTTACAGGGCCCCCTGGAGTACTTC.

V and J are TRBV28 and TRBJ2-3; 8 bases fit TRBD1. Unmatched junction bases numbered 11, after V lost 3 bases and J lost 0 bases. The CDR3 totals 18 residues. CDR1 is MDHEN, CDR2 SYDVKM, per germline. CDR3 coding DNA: TGTGCCAGCAGTTTCCACAGGGGGGATATAATTAGCACAGATACGCAGTATTTT. Amino acid sequence: CASSFHRGDIISTDTQYF.

J is TRBJ2-5 and V is TRBV4-2, with 7 positions matching TRBD1. CDR3 length equals 15 residues. CDR1 and CDR2 from the germline V gene are LGHNA and YNFKEQ. Trimming at V came to 3 bases and at J to 0 bases, leaving 4 bases not matched to a gene. The CDR3 sequence: CASSQGGQDQETQYF. CDR3 bases: TGTGCCAGCAGCCAGGGCGGACAGGACCAAGAGACCCAGTACTTC.

The chain joins TRBV19 to TRBJ2-6; no clear D gene. The V end was cut by 1 base, the J end by 5 bases, with 6 bases between. CDR1 LNHDA and CDR2 SQIVND come from the germline V gene (reference sequence). CDR3 length: 14 amino acids. The CDR3, as DNA: TGTGCCAGTAGTATAGGAGGTTGGGCCAACGTCCTGACTTTC. Translating it yields CASSIGGWANVLTF.

This clone was recorded a few times. The chain links TRBV11-2 to TRBJ2-7; no clear D gene. The CDR3 is 15 residues long. Germline V gene sequence: CDR1 SGHAT, CDR2 FQNNGV. Trimming pared 1 base from V and 0 bases from J, leaving 10 bases between. The chain's CDR3 is CASSLVASVSYEQYF. The CDR3 DNA is TGTGCCAGCAGCTTAGTGGCTAGTGTCTCCTACGAGCAGTACTTC.